The 9 T cell receptor beta chains presented below share a single source sample, sequenced in a study of shared clonotypes between healthy human individuals. TCRdb keeps only in-frame clones here, not all; method: immunoSEQ multiplex PCR. This sample yields hundreds of thousands of clones, of which 55% to 75% are seen a single time; roughly 1.8% belongs to the top ten. The sample was memory CD4+ T cells sorted from blood. The subset was: CD45RA-negative fraction. Every receptor here comes from a woman aged 25 to 45 in good health.

The V gene is TRBV7-9, the J gene TRBJ2-2; 9 bases align to TRBD2. The CDR3 extends over 16 amino acids. In germline, CDR1 is SEHNR, CDR2 FQNEAQ (reference sequence). The V segment lost 7 bases and the J segment 0 bases; nucleotides outside the gene matches: 6. The DNA of the CDR3 is TGTGCCAGCAACCCAATAGCGGGGGCGAACACCGGGGAGCTGTTTTTT. Its translation is CASNPIAGANTGELFF.

A word on this clone: Other DNA variants within this sample encode the same CDR3. The V gene is TRBV6-6, the J gene TRBJ1-5, with a weak D call TRBD1 (5 bases). The germline V gene encodes CDR1 MNHNY and CDR2 SVGAGI (reference sequence). The V end was cut by 0 bases, the J end by 6 bases, with 9 bases between. The CDR3 runs 14 residues. In nucleotides, the CDR3 is TGTGCCAGCAGTTACTCGGGGGGGGGTCAGCCCCAGCATTTT. It codes for CASSYSGGGQPQHF.

In the case of this clone: Possible read error: a much larger clone is one base away. The same CDR3 can be traced to other DNA sequences in this sample. The J gene is TRBJ2-2, the V gene TRBV6-4; D is ambiguous. V was cut by 3 bases and J by 0 bases, with 5 bases left in between. The CDR3 length is 14 residues. In germline, CDR1 is MRHNA, CDR2 SNTAGT. This chain's CDR3 is CASSEVANTGELFF. The CDR3 DNA follows: TGTGCCAGCAGTGAGGTGGCGAACACCGGGGAGCTGTTTTTT.

V and J are TRBV19 and TRBJ1-5, with TRBD1 identical over 10 bases. V trimming: 3 bases; J trimming: 6 bases; junction bases outside the gene matches: 5. The CDR3 totals 15 residues. Germline CDR1 LNHDA, CDR2 SQIVND (reference sequence). CDR3 loop: CASSIFWDRGQPQHF. CDR3 DNA sequence: TGTGCCAGTAGTATTTTTTGGGACAGGGGTCAGCCCCAGCATTTT.

The V gene is TRBV13, the J gene TRBJ2-7; a possible D gene is TRBD2 (5 bases). There are 15 residues in the CDR3. V was cut by 4 bases and J by 0 bases, with 13 bases left in between. Germline assignment: CDR1 PRHDT and CDR2 FYEKMQ (reference sequence). The CDR3 DNA is TGTGCCAGCAGCTCACGCGGACTTGGCTCCTACGAGCAGTACTTC. It is translated as CASSSRGLGSYEQYF.

The chain is built from TRBV18 and TRBJ1-1, with a weak D call TRBD1 (5 bases). The CDR3 consists of 15 residues. Germline CDR1 KGHSH, CDR2 LQKENI. The ends were cut back, 1 base at V and 2 bases at J, with 11 bases in the middle. The CDR3 sequence is CASSPRDSLNTEAFF. DNA for the CDR3: TGTGCCAGCTCACCACGTGACAGCCTAAACACTGAAGCTTTCTTT.

For the CDR3, the DNA is TGTGCCAGCAGCTATAACTGGGGTGAGCAGTTCTTC. Encoded protein: CASSYNWGEQFF. The J gene is TRBJ2-1, the V gene TRBV28; D not certain. Germline V gene lookup returns CDR1 MDHEN and CDR2 SYDVKM. The V end lost 6 bases, the J end lost 9 bases, and 12 bases lay between the germline ends. The CDR3 extends over 12 amino acids.

The table lists this clone with a count of one. This sample includes further DNA sequences coding for the same CDR3. The rearrangement links TRBV29-1 to TRBJ1-5; 9 nucleotides line up with TRBD1. The V segment lost 4 bases and the J segment 9 bases; nucleotides outside the gene matches: 7. Looked up from germline, CDR1 is SQVTM and CDR2 is ANQGSEA. This CDR3 contains 13 residues. The CDR3 coding sequence is TGCAGCGTTGGGACAGGGGAGGATGGGCCCCAGCATTTT. Its translation: CSVGTGEDGPQHF.

This chain links TRBV21-1 with TRBJ1-4. TRBV21-1 has pseudogene status. The CDR3 spans 10 residues. CDR3 sequence (DNA): TGTGCCCCTAGGGTTGAAAAACTGTTTTTT. Its translation: CAPRVEKLFF.